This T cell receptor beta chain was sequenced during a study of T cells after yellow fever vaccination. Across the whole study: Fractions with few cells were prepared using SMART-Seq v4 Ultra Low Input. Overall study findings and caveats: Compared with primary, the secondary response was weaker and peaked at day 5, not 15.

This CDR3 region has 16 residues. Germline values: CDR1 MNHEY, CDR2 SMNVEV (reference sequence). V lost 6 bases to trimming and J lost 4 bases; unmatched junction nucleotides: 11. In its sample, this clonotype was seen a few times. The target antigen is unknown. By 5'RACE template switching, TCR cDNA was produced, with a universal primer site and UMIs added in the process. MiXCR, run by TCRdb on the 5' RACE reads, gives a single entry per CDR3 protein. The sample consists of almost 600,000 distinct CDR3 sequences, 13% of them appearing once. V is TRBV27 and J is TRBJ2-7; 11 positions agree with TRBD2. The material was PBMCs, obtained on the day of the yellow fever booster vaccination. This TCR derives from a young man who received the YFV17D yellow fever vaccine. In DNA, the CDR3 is TGTGCCAGCAGCCTCTCCGGTTCTAGCGGGGGGTACGAGCAGTACTTC. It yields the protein CASSLSGSSGGYEQYF.